This T cell receptor beta chain was sequenced for a study of blood T cell repertoires in COVID-19. Study-level information: The United States, Italy and Spain provided the acute and convalescent COVID-19 samples. In each case, the material was cDNA or gDNA derived from T cells, B-cell-depleted T cells, or PBMCs.

Assay used: immunoSEQ multiplex PCR; TCRdb lists only in-frame clones, some missing. The sample records some 250,000 clones, roughly 79% being singletons. The CDR3 spans 15 residues. Germline CDR1 and CDR2: LGHDT and YNNKEL (reference sequence). Unmatched junction bases numbered 3, after V lost 6 bases and J lost 2 bases. Input material: peripheral blood. The chain is built from TRBV3-1 (or the pseudogene TRBV3-2) and TRBJ2-5; 13 nucleotides agree with TRBD2. This receptor was obtained from a woman aged 80 or over with COVID-19, enrolled during active disease. The CDR3 bases are TGTGCCAGCAGACAGGGACTAGCGGGGCAAGAGACCCAGTACTTC. Translating it yields CASRQGLAGQETQYF.